This T cell receptor beta chain was documented in a study of CD8 T cells in ankylosing spondylitis (dated by TCRdb to 2016 to 2017). Study-wide context: The study profiled T cell receptor beta repertoires in healthy donors and ankylosing spondylitis patients to find disease-linked TCR variants. The full study cohort comprised 20 to 25 ankylosing spondylitis patients and over 95 healthy donors. Peripheral blood was sampled, and synovial fluid was additionally collected from ankylosing spondylitis patients.

Summary of the overall study and its limitations: Significant enrichment of the disease-linked clones was reported in matched synovial fluid samples from ankylosing spondylitis patients. A TCR beta motif of eight highly homologous amino acid variants appeared characteristic of blood from ankylosing spondylitis patients. The disease-linked clones had a CD8+ phenotype and were found at relatively low frequencies in peripheral blood. Some of the motif variants had been reported before in the synovial fluid and blood of reactive arthritis patients, a finding that suggests common disease-initiation mechanisms.

TCRdb records Illumina HiSeq 2500 as the sequencer. Quantitative 5'-RACE with molecular barcodes was used to prepare TCR beta libraries. On the authors' methods: To identify disease-linked TCR variants, a new computational method was used, one built on a probabilistic model of VDJ rearrangement. TCRdb reworked the public reads: Q25 trimming with fastp, MiXCR clone assembly, productive beta chains retained. Duplicate CDR3 protein sequences are folded into a single record with the most common DNA and genes. The V and J calls come from TCRdb's annotation, not from the publication. This sample has 150,000 to 200,000 distinct CDR3 sequences in its table, and over 10% of those were observed once. The ten biggest clones cover roughly 11% of the sample. In its sample, this clonotype was seen many times. Its target antigen remains unknown. No qualities accompany the bases; no much larger clone lies one base away.

This receptor was taken from a female donor with ankylosing spondylitis or in good health (not recorded which). Sequencing input: blood, either unsorted or a sorted T cell fraction (not recorded which).

The DNA sequence reads TGCAGTGCTAGAGATTTAGGCGGGGACTACGAGCAGTACTTC. Translation gives CSARDLGGDYEQYF. The V gene is TRBV20-1 and the J gene is TRBJ2-7; the D gene is perhaps TRBD2, from 6 matching bases. Between the V and J ends, shortened by 0 bases and 3 bases respectively, the junction contains 12 bases. CDR1 DFQATT and CDR2 SNEGSKA are derived from the germline V gene (reference sequence). There are 14 amino acids in the CDR3, from cysteine to phenylalanine inclusive. Just CDR3 DNA is preserved here, 42 bases in frame from base 1.